The 11 T cell receptor beta chains below all came from one sample that was sequenced in a study of regulatory T cells. The primer mix had 52 TRBV and 13 TRBJ primers. TCRdb keeps only in-frame clones here, not all; method: immunoSEQ multiplex PCR. Of some 20,000 clones in the sample, roughly 90% were seen once. General study findings and limits: In CD3G-deficient patients, conventional CD4+ T cells were enriched for hydrophobic CDR3 residues at positions 6 and 7.

These TCRs' antigens remain unknown. The sample comprised conventional CD4+ T cells sorted from blood. The receptors were gathered from a child aged 10-17 years with CD3G deficiency.

The chain uses TRBV6-1 and TRBJ2-7; D gene uncertain. The CDR3 is 13 residues long. Germline V gives CDR1 MNHNS, CDR2 SASEGT. V shed 4 bases and J shed 0 bases, with 7 bases lying between them. In DNA form, the CDR3 reads TGTGCCAGCAGTGTGAGCCCCTCCTACGAGCAGTACTTC. Protein: CASSVSPSYEQYF.

V is TRBV7-9 and J is TRBJ2-3; 12 bases map to TRBD2. The germline V gene has CDR1 SEHNR and CDR2 FQNEAQ (reference sequence). The CDR3 sequence is 18 residues long. With V trimmed by 1 base and J by 4 bases, 9 bases remained unmatched. CDR3 nucleotide sequence: TGTGCCAGCAGCTTAGGGTCGTCGACTAGCGGGAGATCAGATACGCAGTATTTT. Its protein product is CASSLGSSTSGRSDTQYF. Together with reference TRBV7-9 and TRBJ2-3, the CDR3 gives the full variable domain: DTGVSQNPRHKITKRGQNVTFRCDPISEHNRLYWYRQTLGQGPEFLTYFQNEAQLEKSRLLSDRFSAERPKGSFSTLEIQRTEQGDSAMYLCASSLGSSTSGRSDTQYFGPGTRLTVL.

V and J are TRBV28 and TRBJ1-1; the match to TRBD1 covers 8 bases. Losses at the gene ends were 6 bases for V and 2 bases for J; bases not matched to a gene: 14. CDR1 is MDHEN, CDR2 SYDVKM, per germline. This CDR3 contains 17 residues. CDR3 loop: CASSSIYRGYTNTEAFF. CDR3 coding DNA: TGTGCCAGCAGCTCCATTTACAGGGGGTACACCAACACTGAAGCTTTCTTT.

The V and J genes are TRBV30 and TRBJ1-5; D remains ambiguous. Per the germline V gene, CDR1 is GTSNPN and CDR2 is SVGIG (reference sequence). The germline V and J ends were trimmed by 3 bases and 6 bases, with 9 bases remaining between them. CDR3 length: 12 residues. CDR3 protein: CAWRSRRQPQHF. CDR3 nucleotides: TGTGCCTGGAGGAGCCGCCGTCAGCCCCAGCATTTT.

The rearrangement links TRBV5-1 to TRBJ1-1; TRBD1 is a possible D gene (5 bases). Germline V gene lookup returns CDR1 SGHRS and CDR2 YFSETQ. Between the trimmed V and J ends, which lost 4 bases and 4 bases, there was a span of 14 bases. The CDR3 contains 14 residues. CDR3 sequence reads: CASSQTEGATEAFF. CDR3 in DNA: TGCGCCAGCAGCCAGACAGAAGGGGCCACTGAAGCTTTCTTT.

A few counts support this clone. The genes are TRBV14 and TRBJ1-5, with D maybe TRBD1 (5 bases). Trimming pared 4 bases from V and 4 bases from J, leaving 26 bases between. This CDR3 has 19 amino acids. In germline, CDR1 is SGHDN, CDR2 FVKESK. Here the CDR3 DNA reads TGTGCCAGCAGCCTAATAGAAGGTATGGGACGGATCAATAATCAGCCCCAGCATTTT. Encoded protein: CASSLIEGMGRINNQPQHF.

The V gene is TRBV6-1, the J gene TRBJ2-7; tentatively, D is TRBD2 (5 bases). V lost 10 bases and J lost 7, with 20 bases in between. The germline CDR1 and CDR2 sequences are MNHNS and SASEGT. The CDR3 is made up of 13 amino acids. The CDR3 reads CATEGYFTREQYF. CDR3 coding DNA: TGTGCCACCGAGGGCTATTTTACGCGGGAGCAGTACTTC.

This rearrangement joins TRBV9 to TRBJ2-7; 8 positions agree with TRBD2. The CDR3 runs to 18 residues. Trimming removed 4 bases from V and 0 bases from J; junction bases left unmatched: 15. CDR1 and CDR2 from the germline V gene are SGDLS and YYNGEE. The CDR3 loop is CASSPPQLGLALSYEQYF. CDR3 DNA: TGTGCCAGCAGCCCTCCCCAACTTGGACTAGCACTCTCCTACGAGCAGTACTTC.

The genes are TRBV28 and TRBJ2-1; the match to TRBD1 covers 12 bases. J was trimmed by 7 bases and V by 5 bases; bases with no gene match: 9. Germline V gene sequence: CDR1 MDHEN, CDR2 SYDVKM. The CDR3 extends over 16 amino acids. DNA for the CDR3: TGTGCCAGCAGTCCCCTGGGGACAGGGGGCTTGAATGAGCAGTTCTTC. Protein product: CASSPLGTGGLNEQFF.

CDR3 coding DNA: TGTGCCAGCTCAAACAGGGGGCTGTCTGGGGCCAACGTCCTGACTTTC. Translating gives CASSNRGLSGANVLTF. The chain links TRBV18 to TRBJ2-6, with TRBD1 identical over 9 bases. J gave up 1 base and V 5 bases, and 3 bases lay outside the gene matches. CDR1 is KGHSH and CDR2 is LQKENI in the germline V gene. CDR3 size: 16 residues.

The rearrangement links TRBV28 to TRBJ2-3, with D hard to call. Germline V lookup: CDR1 MDHEN, CDR2 SYDVKM. Trimming removed 1 base at V and 9 bases at J, with 11 bases between. The CDR3 consists of 13 residues. The DNA for the CDR3 is TGTGCCAGCAGTTTATTCTCCCCCCCGACGCAGTATTTT. Translating it yields CASSLFSPPTQYF.